This TCR beta chain appears in the sequencing data of a study of OX40 agonist ivuxolimab in advanced cancers. Looking at the study overall: The group had a mean age of roughly 56 years, ranged from 23 to 79, and was just under 85% male.

CDR1 and CDR2 from the germline V gene are SNHLY and FYNNEI. The CDR3 spans 17 residues. V was shortened by 6 bases and J by 0 bases, with 15 bases between the two germline ends. Patients with a history of autoimmune disease or on systemic immunosuppression were excluded. Sampling times: baseline, cycle 4 day 1, cycle 7 day 1. The table came from immunoSEQ multiplex PCR; TCRdb's copy has only in-frame clones and leaves some out. The data hold about 77,000 clones, with 85% to 95% observed a single time. The sequence came from an adult with an advanced solid tumor such as melanoma, head and neck, liver or kidney cancer. The sample here was CD4+ or CD8+ T cells sorted from blood, taken in a trial of the OX40 agonist ivuxolimab. The V and J genes are TRBV2 and TRBJ2-6, with D possibly being TRBD1 (5 bases). CDR3 in amino acids: CASRGRGGYSGANVLTF. CDR3 nucleotides: TGTGCCAGCAGAGGAAGGGGTGGTTACTCTGGGGCCAACGTCCTGACTTTC.